This TCR beta chain was observed in a study of shared clonotypes between healthy human individuals (dated by TCRdb to the early 2020s). Regarding the study in general: The cohort included a few men and a couple of women between 18 and 49 years of age. To estimate repertoire size and how much clonotype sharing occurs between individuals, the study deeply sequenced the blood TCR repertoires of several healthy adults. For each donor, CD4 naive and CD4 memory were each run on three plates, CD8 naive on two plates, and CD8 memory on one plate. Between about 0.8 and 9 billion PBMCs per donor were obtained by leukapheresis. To increase sequencing depth and limit assay-specific biases, different laboratories used diverse techniques to prepare libraries and sequence TCR repertoires. The full study reports these points: Incomplete sequencing was indicated by rarefaction of sorted-subset datasets, despite the large sequencing depth. Across a few donors, approximately 5% of naive CD4, roughly 3.5% of naive CD8, roughly 2.3% of memory CD4, and roughly 0.4% of memory CD8 clonotypes were shared. Pairwise subsampling indicated that sequencing depth was expected to affect the degree of clonotype sharing among donors. Naive subsets generally had larger estimated clonotype richness than memory subsets. Because the study included only a small number of donors, the genetic and exposure-history diversity represented was limited. Sampling was restricted to blood, and TCR repertoires in tissue are likely to differ from TCR repertoires in blood. Higher generation probabilities were observed for clonotypes shared by all four sorted-subset donors than for non-shared clonotypes.

The donors were healthy, HIV-negative adults who had no recently reported acute infections or vaccinations. Every donor was a Caucasian adult residing in Nashville, Tennessee, USA. CD4+ T cells were enriched by magnetic negative selection; naive cells were then positively selected on CD45RA, and the negative fraction formed the memory subset. After blood collection by leukapheresis, PBMCs were isolated using Ficoll-Histopaque density gradient centrifugation and then cryopreserved in the vapor phase of liquid nitrogen. Analytical flow cytometry was used to check the purity and quantity of every magnetically sorted T cell population. Genomic DNA was isolated from every sorted fraction and measured by UV absorbance on a Nanodrop 2000c. The CDR3 holds 16 amino acids from the cysteine to the phenylalanine. CDR3 DNA is the only sequence kept; it has 48 bases, read in frame from the first base. V loses 4 bases, J loses 5 bases, and the germline ends lie 18 bases apart. CDR1 is given as SGDLS and CDR2 as YYNGEE, both from the germline V gene.

This clone was observed a single time. Its antigen is unknown. There are no base qualities to consult, and no much larger clone falls within one base. Using the deep immunoSEQ assay, TCR CDR3 regions were amplified from genomic DNA by multiplex PCR. Extracted genomic DNA from each cell subset was spread evenly across all wells of several immunoSEQ 96-well plates, with each plate serving as a replicate. For sorted subsets, approximately 200 ng of genomic DNA, equivalent to roughly 30,000 T cell genomes, went into each replicate PCR. Purified libraries were quantified with a Qubit 3.0 fluorometer, sized on a Bioanalyzer 2100, and re-quantified with the KAPA Library Quantification kit. Each immunoSEQ 96-well plate was sequenced on its own single-read 150-cycle Illumina NextSeq 550 flow cell. In the authors' own workflow: Because the immunoSEQ output included only junctional sequences and no quality scores, the filtering could not be the same as the filtering used for full-length reads. Sequences were annotated with PyIR, a Python wrapper for IgBLAST v1.9, and V/J genes and CDR3 were assigned using IMGT germline references. Reads with weak V/J assignments (E-value above 1e-6), missing CDR3, stop codons, out-of-frame junctions, or ambiguous translated residues were removed. V3J clonotypes were defined by identical inferred V gene, J gene, and CDR3 amino acid sequence. Percentage overlap between repertoires was calculated by dividing the number of shared unique clonotypes by the size of the smaller repertoire. Three approaches were used to assess repertoire richness: RTK rarefaction, the Chao1 estimator, and Recon v2.1 estimates of unobserved clonotypes. Generation probabilities were computed with OLGA for all TCRbeta clonotypes obtained by the gDNA method from four donors. In its TCRdb copy, this immuneACCESS table keeps in-frame sequences only and misses some clones. Where compared with another copy, unresolved V genes explain less than half of these, and the others have no known cause. The V and J calls and clone size are taken from that table; D and trimming were inferred from the DNA. This sample lists some 2.4 million clones; over 85% were detected once. The leading ten clones occupy about 0.34% of the sample.

The rearranged chain carries TRBV9 and TRBJ2-2; the D segment may tentatively be TRBD1 or TRBD2, each giving 5 matched bases. This TCR was sampled from a man between 18 and 29 years old in good health. Some clones in this sample may be carry-over from other donors' samples. The sample taken for sequencing was naive CD4+ T cells from PBMCs. The cell subset or site label on this specimen signifies: CD45RA+ positively selected. The CDR3 protein sequence reads: CASSPFPEGQTGELFF. The nucleotide sequence is TGTGCCAGCAGCCCATTTCCCGAGGGGCAAACCGGGGAGCTGTTTTTT.